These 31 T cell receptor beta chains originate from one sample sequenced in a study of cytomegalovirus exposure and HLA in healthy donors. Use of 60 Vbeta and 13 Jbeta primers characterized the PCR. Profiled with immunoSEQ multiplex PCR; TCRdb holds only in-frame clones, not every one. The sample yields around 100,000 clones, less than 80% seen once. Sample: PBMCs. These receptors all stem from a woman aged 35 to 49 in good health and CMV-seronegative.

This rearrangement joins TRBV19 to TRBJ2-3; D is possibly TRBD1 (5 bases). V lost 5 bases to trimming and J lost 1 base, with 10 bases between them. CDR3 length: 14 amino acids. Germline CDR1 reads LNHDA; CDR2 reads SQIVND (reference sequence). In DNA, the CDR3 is TGTGCCAGTAGTCAGGGATTGGGCACAGATACGCAGTATTTT. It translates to CASSQGLGTDTQYF. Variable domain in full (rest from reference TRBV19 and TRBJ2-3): DGGITQSPKYLFRKEGQNVTLSCEQNLNHDAMYWYRQDPGQGLRLIYYSQIVNDFQKGDIAEGYSVSREKKESFPLTVTSAQKNPTAFYLCASSQGLGTDTQYFGPGTRLTVL.

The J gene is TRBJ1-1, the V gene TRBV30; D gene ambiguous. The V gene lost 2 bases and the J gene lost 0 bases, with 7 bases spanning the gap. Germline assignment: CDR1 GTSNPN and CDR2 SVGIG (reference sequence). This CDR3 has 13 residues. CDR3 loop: CAWSKQVNTEAFF. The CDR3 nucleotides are TGTGCCTGGAGTAAACAAGTGAACACTGAAGCTTTCTTT.

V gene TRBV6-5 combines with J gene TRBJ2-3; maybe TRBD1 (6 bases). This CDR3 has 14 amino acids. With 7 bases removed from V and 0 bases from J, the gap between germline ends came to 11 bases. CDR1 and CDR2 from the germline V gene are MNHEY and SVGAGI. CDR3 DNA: TGTGCCAGCACCAGGGACACGAGCACAGATACGCAGTATTTT. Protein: CASTRDTSTDTQYF.

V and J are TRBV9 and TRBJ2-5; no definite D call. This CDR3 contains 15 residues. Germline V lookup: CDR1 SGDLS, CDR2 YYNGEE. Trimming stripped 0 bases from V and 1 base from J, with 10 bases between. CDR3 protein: CASSVDQRFQETQYF. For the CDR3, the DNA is TGTGCCAGCAGCGTAGACCAGCGCTTCCAAGAGACCCAGTACTTC.

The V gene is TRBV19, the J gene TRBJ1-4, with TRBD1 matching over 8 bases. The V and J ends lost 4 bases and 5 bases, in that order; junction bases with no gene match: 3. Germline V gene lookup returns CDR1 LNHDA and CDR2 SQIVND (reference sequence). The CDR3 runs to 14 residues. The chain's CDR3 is CASSNRDRNEKLFF. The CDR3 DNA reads TGTGCCAGTAGTAACCGGGACAGGAATGAAAAACTGTTTTTT.

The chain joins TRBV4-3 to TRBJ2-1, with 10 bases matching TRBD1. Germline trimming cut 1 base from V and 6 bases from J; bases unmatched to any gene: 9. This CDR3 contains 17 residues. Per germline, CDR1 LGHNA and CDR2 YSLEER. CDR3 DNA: TGCGCCAGCAGCCAAGGAAAAGGACAGGGGGTGGTCAATGAGCAGTTCTTC. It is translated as CASSQGKGQGVVNEQFF.

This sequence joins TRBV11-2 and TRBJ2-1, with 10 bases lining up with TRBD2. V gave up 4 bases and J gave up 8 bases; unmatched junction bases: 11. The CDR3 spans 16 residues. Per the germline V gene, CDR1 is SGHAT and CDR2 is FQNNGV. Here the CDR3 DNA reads TGTGCCAGCAGCTGGGGGCAGCGGGAGGGCCAGGATGAGCAGTTCTTC. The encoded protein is CASSWGQREGQDEQFF.

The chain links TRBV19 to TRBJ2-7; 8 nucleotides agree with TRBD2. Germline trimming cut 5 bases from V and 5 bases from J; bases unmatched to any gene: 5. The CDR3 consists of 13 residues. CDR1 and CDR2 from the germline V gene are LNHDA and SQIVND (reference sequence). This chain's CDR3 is CASSSVGRDEQYF. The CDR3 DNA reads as TGTGCCAGTAGTTCCGTCGGGAGGGACGAGCAGTACTTC.

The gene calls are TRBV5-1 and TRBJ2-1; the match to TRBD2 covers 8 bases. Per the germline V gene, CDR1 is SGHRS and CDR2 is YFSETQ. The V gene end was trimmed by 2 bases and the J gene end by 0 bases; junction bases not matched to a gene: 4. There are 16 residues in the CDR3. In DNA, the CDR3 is TGCGCCAGCAGCTTCACCAGCGGGAGCTCCTACAATGAGCAGTTCTTC. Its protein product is CASSFTSGSSYNEQFF.

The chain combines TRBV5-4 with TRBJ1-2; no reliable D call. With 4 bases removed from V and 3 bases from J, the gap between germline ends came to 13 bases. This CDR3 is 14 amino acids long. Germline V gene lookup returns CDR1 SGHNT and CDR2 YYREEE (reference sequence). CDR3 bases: TGTGCCAGCAGCCACCCTGACACCGACTATGGCTACACCTTC. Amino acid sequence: CASSHPDTDYGYTF.

In DNA form, the CDR3 reads TGTGCCAGCAGTCTCCTGGCCGGTCAGGGGGTAAATGAGCAGTTCTTC. Its protein is CASSLLAGQGVNEQFF. V usage is TRBV27 and J usage is TRBJ2-1; 7 bases line up with TRBD1. CDR3 length: 16 residues. J gave up 7 bases and V 5 bases, and 14 bases lay outside the gene matches. CDR1 MNHEY and CDR2 SMNVEV come from the germline V gene (reference sequence).

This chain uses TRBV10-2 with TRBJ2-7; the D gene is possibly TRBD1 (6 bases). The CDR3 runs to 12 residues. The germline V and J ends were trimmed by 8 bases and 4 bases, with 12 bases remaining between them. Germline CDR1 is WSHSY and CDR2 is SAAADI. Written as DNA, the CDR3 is TGCGCCAGCGGTCGGGACATTTACGAGCAGTACTTC. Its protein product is CASGRDIYEQYF.

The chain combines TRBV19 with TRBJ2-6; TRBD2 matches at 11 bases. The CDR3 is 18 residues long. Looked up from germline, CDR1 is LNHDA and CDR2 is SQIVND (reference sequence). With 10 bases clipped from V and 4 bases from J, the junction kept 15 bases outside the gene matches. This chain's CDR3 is CATTKTSGSLTGANVLTF. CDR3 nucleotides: TGTGCCACCACCAAAACTAGCGGGAGTTTAACAGGGGCCAACGTCCTGACTTTC.

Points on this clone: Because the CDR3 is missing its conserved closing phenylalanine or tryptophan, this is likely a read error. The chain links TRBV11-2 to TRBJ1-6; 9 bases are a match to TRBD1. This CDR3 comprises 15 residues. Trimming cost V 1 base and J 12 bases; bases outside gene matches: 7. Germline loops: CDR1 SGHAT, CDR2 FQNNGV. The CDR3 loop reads CASSLGGQGGLPLHL. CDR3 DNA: TGTGCCAGCAGCTTAGGGGGACAGGGAGGCTTACCCCTCCACCTT.

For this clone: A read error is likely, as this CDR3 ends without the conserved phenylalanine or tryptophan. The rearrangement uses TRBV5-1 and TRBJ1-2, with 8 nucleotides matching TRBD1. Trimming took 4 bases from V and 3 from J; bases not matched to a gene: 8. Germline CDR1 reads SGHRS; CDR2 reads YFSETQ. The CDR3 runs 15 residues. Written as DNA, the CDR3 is TGCGCCAGCAGCGCGGGACAGACAGGGGACTATGGCTACACCCTC. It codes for CASSAGQTGDYGYTL.

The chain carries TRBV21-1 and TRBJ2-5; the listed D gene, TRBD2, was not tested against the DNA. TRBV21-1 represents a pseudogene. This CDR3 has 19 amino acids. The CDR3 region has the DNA TGTGCCAGCAGCAAAATTCGGGATCGGGCCCGACTAGCGGTCCTCGCGGAGTACTTC. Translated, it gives CASSKIRDRARLAVLAEYF.

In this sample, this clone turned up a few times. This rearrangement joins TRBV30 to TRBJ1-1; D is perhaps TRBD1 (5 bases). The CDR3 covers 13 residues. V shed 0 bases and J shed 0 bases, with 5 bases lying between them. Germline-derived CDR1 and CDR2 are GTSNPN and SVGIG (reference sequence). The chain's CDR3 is CAWSVQVNTEAFF. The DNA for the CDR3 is TGTGCCTGGAGTGTACAGGTGAACACTGAAGCTTTCTTT. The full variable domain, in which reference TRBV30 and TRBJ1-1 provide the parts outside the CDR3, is SQTIHQWPATLVQPVGSPLSLECTVEGTSNPNLYWYRQAAGRGLQLLFYSVGIGQISSEVPQNLSASRPQDRQFILSSKKLLLSDSGFYLCAWSVQVNTEAFFGQGTRLTVV.

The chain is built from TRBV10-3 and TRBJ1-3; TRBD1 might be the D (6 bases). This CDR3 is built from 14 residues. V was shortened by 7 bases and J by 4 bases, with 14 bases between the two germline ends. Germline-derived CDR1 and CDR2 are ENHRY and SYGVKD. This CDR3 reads CAIKPTGPGNTIYF. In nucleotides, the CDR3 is TGTGCCATCAAACCAACAGGGCCCGGAAACACCATATATTTT.

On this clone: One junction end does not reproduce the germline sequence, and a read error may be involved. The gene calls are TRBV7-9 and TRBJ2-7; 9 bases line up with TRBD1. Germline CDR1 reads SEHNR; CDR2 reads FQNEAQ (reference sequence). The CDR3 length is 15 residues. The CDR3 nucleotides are TGTTCCAGCAGCTTAGGACAGGGGTTATCCTACGAGCAGTACTTC. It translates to CSSSLGQGLSYEQYF.

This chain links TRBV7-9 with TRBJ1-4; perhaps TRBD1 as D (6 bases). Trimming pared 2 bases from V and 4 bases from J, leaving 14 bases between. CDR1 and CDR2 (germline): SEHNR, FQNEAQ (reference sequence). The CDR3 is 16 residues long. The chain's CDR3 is CASSLNRDTYNEKLFF. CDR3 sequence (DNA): TGTGCCAGCAGCTTAAACCGGGACACCTATAATGAAAAACTGTTTTTT.

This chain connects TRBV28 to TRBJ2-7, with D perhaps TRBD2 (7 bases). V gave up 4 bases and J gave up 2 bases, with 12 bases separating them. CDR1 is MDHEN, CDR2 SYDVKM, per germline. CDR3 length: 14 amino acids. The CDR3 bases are TGTGCCAGCAGTTCGGGGGGCCCTACCTACGAGCAGTACTTC. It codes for CASSSGGPTYEQYF.

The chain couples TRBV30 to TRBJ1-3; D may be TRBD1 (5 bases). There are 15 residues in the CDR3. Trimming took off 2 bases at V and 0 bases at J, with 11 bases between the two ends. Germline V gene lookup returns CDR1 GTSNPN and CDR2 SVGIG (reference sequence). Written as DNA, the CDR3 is TGTGCCTGGAGTAAGTTGGGGCCCTCTGGAAACACCATATATTTT. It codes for CAWSKLGPSGNTIYF.

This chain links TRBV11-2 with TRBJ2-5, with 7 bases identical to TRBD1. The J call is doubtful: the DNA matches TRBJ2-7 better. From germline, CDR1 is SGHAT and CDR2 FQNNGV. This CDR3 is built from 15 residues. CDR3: CASSLVGTASYEQYF. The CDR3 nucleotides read TGTGCCAGCAGCTTAGTGGGGACAGCCTCCTACGAGCAGTACTTC.

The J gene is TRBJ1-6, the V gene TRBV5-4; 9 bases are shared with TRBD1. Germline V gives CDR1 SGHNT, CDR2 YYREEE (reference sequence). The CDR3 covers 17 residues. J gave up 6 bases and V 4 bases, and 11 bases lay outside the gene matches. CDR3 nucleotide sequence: TGTGCCAGCAGCCAACGAGGACAGGGGTTTTTTAATTCACCCCTCCACTTT. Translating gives CASSQRGQGFFNSPLHF.

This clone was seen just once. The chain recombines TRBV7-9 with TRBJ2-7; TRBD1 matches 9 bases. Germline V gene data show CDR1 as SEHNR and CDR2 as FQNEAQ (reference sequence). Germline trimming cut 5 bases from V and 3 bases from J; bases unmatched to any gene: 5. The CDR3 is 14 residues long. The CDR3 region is CASSRPDRGYEQYF. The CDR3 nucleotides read TGTGCCAGCAGCCGCCCGGACAGGGGCTACGAGCAGTACTTC.

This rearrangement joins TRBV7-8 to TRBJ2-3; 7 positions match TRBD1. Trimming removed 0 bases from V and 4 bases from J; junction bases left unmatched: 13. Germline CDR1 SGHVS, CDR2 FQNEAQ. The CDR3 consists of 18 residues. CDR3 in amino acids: CASSLAGVKQGRADTQYF. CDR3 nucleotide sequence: TGTGCCAGCAGCTTAGCGGGCGTAAAACAGGGGCGCGCAGATACGCAGTATTTT.

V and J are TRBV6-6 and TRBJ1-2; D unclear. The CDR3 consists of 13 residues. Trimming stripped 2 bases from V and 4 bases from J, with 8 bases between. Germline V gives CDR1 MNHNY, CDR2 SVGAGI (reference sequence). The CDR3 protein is CASSYGQAYGYTF. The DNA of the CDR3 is TGTGCCAGCAGTTACGGGCAGGCCTATGGCTACACCTTC.

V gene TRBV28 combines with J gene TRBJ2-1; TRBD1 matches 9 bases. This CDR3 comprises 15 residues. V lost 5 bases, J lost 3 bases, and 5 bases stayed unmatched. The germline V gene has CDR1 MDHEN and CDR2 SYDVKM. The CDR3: CASSPEGQGYNEQFF. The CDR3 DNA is TGTGCCAGCAGTCCCGAGGGACAGGGCTACAATGAGCAGTTCTTC.

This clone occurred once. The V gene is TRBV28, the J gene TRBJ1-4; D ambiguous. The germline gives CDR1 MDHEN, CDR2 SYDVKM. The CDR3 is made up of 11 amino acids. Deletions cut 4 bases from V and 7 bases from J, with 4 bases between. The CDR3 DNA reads TGTGCCAGCAGTTGGAGTGAAAAACTGTTTTTT. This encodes CASSWSEKLFF. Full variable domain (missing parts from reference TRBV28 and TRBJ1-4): DVKVTQSSRYLVKRTGEKVFLECVQDMDHENMFWYRQDPGLGLRLIYFSYDVKMKEKGDIPEGYSVSREKKERFSLILESASTNQTSMYLCASSWSEKLFFGSGTQLSVL.

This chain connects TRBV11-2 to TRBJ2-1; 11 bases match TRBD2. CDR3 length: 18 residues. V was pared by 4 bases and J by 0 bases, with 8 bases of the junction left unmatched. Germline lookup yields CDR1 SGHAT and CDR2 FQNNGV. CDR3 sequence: CASSSTGTSGISYNEQFF. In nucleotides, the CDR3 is TGTGCCAGCAGCTCGACCGGGACTAGCGGAATCTCCTACAATGAGCAGTTCTTC.

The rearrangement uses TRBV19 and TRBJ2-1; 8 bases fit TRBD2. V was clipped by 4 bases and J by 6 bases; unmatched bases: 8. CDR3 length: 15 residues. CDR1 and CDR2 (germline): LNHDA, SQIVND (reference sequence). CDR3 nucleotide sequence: TGTGCCAGTAGTAACCCCGGGAGGGTAGGCAATGAGCAGTTCTTC. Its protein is CASSNPGRVGNEQFF.